This TCR beta chain was sequenced during a study of cytomegalovirus exposure and HLA in healthy donors. With 60 Vbeta and 13 Jbeta primers, the PCR was carried out. Authors' processing steps: In a later analysis, roughly 11 million of 75 million to 90 million unique beta chains occurred in at least two donors. Clones were read by immunoSEQ multiplex PCR, and TCRdb kept only the in-frame ones, dropping some. That table is the source of V, J and clone size, and D and trimming were worked out from the DNA. Here the sample spans 110,000 to 150,000 clones, around 79% being singletons. This clone was detected only once. CDR3 length: 14 amino acids. V gave up 6 bases and J gave up 3 bases; unmatched junction bases: 4. Germline values: CDR1 LNHDA, CDR2 SQIVND (reference sequence).

This sequence joins TRBV19 and TRBJ1-3; 8 nucleotides agree with TRBD1. This TCR derives from a male donor in good health and CMV-seronegative. The sample taken for sequencing was PBMCs. The CDR3 here is CASSPTGVGNTIYF. The CDR3 DNA reads TGTGCCAGTAGCCCGACAGGGGTTGGAAACACCATATATTTT.